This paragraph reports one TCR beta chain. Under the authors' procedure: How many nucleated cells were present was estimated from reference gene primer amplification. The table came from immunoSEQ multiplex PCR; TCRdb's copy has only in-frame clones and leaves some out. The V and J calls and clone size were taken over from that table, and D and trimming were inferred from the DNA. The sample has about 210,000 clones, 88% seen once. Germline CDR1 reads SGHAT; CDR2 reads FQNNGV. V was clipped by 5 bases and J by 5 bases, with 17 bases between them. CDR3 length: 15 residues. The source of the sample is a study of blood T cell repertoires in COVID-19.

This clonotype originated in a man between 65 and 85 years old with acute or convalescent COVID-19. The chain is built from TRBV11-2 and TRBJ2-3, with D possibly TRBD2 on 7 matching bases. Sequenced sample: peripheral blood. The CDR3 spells CASSAGAGVVDTQYF. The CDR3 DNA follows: TGTGCCAGCAGCGCGGGGGCGGGAGTGGTAGATACGCAGTATTTT.